Shown below are 26 T cell receptor beta chains from a single sample sequenced in a study of blood T cell repertoires in COVID-19 (TCRdb year 2020). Libraries were made using the immunoSEQ multiplex PCR assay. TCRdb obtained this table from immuneACCESS and retained in-frame rearrangements with V and J assigned. These tables miss some clones; where compared with another copy, unresolved V genes account for less than half of the shortfall, and the remainder is unexplained. The sample table contains 60,000 to 80,000 clones; only one count was recorded for approximately 88% of them. Around 6.4% of the sample is taken by the ten largest. Sequencing input: peripheral blood. All receptors come from a woman between 70 and 85 years old with acute or convalescent COVID-19.

The chain carries TRBV5-1 and TRBJ2-1; a possible D gene is TRBD2 (7 bases). This CDR3 has 14 residues. Looked up from germline, CDR1 is SGHRS and CDR2 is YFSETQ. Between the trimmed V and J ends, which lost 4 bases and 5 bases, there was a span of 13 bases. For the CDR3, the DNA is TGCGCCAGCAGCCGGACAGCGGGAAACAATGAGCAGTTCTTC. It encodes CASSRTAGNNEQFF.

This rearrangement joins TRBV4-1 to TRBJ2-3; TRBD2 matches 11 bases. In germline, CDR1 is MGHRA, CDR2 YSYEKL. The CDR3 runs 17 residues. J lost 3 bases, V lost 0 bases, and 5 bases had no gene match. The CDR3 bases are TGCGCCAGCAGCCAAGAGAAACTAGCGGGAGAAACAGATACGCAGTATTTT. This gives the protein CASSQEKLAGETDTQYF.

The chain couples TRBV5-1 to TRBJ1-4; 9 nucleotides agree with TRBD1. Unmatched junction bases numbered 5, after V lost 3 bases and J lost 5 bases. Germline V gives CDR1 SGHRS, CDR2 YFSETQ. This CDR3 comprises 15 residues. The CDR3 region is CASSSGQGSNEKLFF. CDR3 nucleotides: TGCGCCAGCAGCTCTGGACAGGGGTCAAATGAAAAACTGTTTTTT.

This rearrangement joins TRBV7-2 to TRBJ1-1; no definite D call. V lost 3 bases and J lost 2, with 7 bases in between. This CDR3 comprises 13 residues. CDR1 and CDR2 from the germline V gene are SGHTA and FQGNSA. CDR3 sequence: CASSFPYNTEAFF. CDR3 nucleotide sequence: TGTGCCAGCAGCTTCCCCTACAACACTGAAGCTTTCTTT.

The genes are TRBV7-2 and TRBJ2-3; D uncertain. This CDR3 spans 15 amino acids. Germline CDR1 and CDR2: SGHTA and FQGNSA. Trimming cost V 4 bases and J 2 bases, with 13 bases left between them. The CDR3 DNA follows: TGTGCCAGCAGCTCGCTTGGGCAGGACACAGATACGCAGTATTTT. It is translated as CASSSLGQDTDTQYF. The full variable domain, completed using reference TRBV7-2 and TRBJ2-3, is GAGVSQSPSNKVTEKGKDVELRCDPISGHTALYWYRQSLGQGLEFLIYFQGNSAPDKSGLPSDRFSAERTGGSVSTLTIQRTQQEDSAVYLCASSSLGQDTDTQYFGPGTRLTVL.

This chain joins TRBV28 and TRBJ1-5; D not resolved. The germline V gene encodes CDR1 MDHEN and CDR2 SYDVKM. The CDR3 consists of 15 residues. Trimming cost V 2 bases and J 3 bases, with 11 bases left between them. CDR3 protein: CASSLRGHPNQPQHF. The CDR3 DNA follows: TGTGCCAGCAGTTTAAGAGGCCACCCCAATCAGCCCCAGCATTTT.

This clone is a singleton in its sample. The J gene is TRBJ1-1, the V gene TRBV27, with no clear D. V shed 4 bases and J shed 0 bases, with 15 bases lying between them. The CDR3 is made up of 16 amino acids. The germline gives CDR1 MNHEY, CDR2 SMNVEV (reference sequence). The chain's CDR3 is CASSSLVVDMNTEAFF. The CDR3 DNA reads as TGTGCCAGCAGTTCCCTGGTGGTAGACATGAACACTGAAGCTTTCTTT.

This clone was seen more than once but under ten times. This chain links TRBV2 with TRBJ2-1; no definite D call. Germline values: CDR1 SNHLY, CDR2 FYNNEI. The CDR3 loop spans 11 amino acids. V was shortened by 7 bases and J by 1 base, with 2 bases between the two germline ends. CDR3 DNA sequence: TGTGCCAGCACTTCCTACAATGAGCAGTTCTTC. Its protein product is CASTSYNEQFF.

The chain combines TRBV28 with TRBJ1-6, with TRBD1 matching 7 bases. The V segment lost 8 bases and the J segment 4 bases; nucleotides outside the gene matches: 5. The V gene's germline CDR1 is MDHEN and CDR2 SYDVKM. The CDR3 has 14 residues. CDR3 amino acids: CASEPGQYNSPLHF. CDR3 sequence (DNA): TGTGCCAGCGAGCCGGGACAGTATAATTCACCCCTCCACTTT.

This chain links TRBV18 with TRBJ1-2; no clear D gene. V lost 2 bases and J lost 7, with 17 bases in between. The length of the CDR3 is 15 residues. CDR1 is KGHSH, CDR2 LQKENI, per germline. As DNA, the CDR3 is TGTGCCAGCTCACCAGAAGCAGGCGCCATGACTGGCTACACCTTC. This codes for CASSPEAGAMTGYTF.

CDR3 in amino acids: CASSLTSLGEQYF. The CDR3 DNA reads TGTGCCAGCAGCTTGACCTCTCTAGGCGAGCAGTACTTC. The V call is TRBV11-3, the J call TRBJ2-7; D is uncertain. V was clipped by 3 bases and J by 6 bases, with 12 bases between them. The germline gives CDR1 SGHNT, CDR2 YENEEA. CDR3 length: 13 residues.

This chain joins TRBV6-5 and TRBJ2-1, with a possible D match to TRBD1 (5 bases). The CDR3 length is 15 residues. V lost 6 bases, J lost 0 bases, and 12 bases lay in between. In germline, CDR1 is MNHEY, CDR2 SVGAGI. CDR3 in amino acids: CASSLTGSSYNEQFF. CDR3 in DNA: TGTGCCAGCAGCCTAACAGGAAGCTCCTACAATGAGCAGTTCTTC.

V and J are TRBV27 and TRBJ2-1, with 8 bases identical to TRBD1. J was trimmed by 8 bases and V by 6 bases; bases with no gene match: 12. Per the germline V gene, CDR1 is MNHEY and CDR2 is SMNVEV (reference sequence). This CDR3 contains 15 residues. CDR3 protein: CASRPGGAGSHEQFF. CDR3 in DNA: TGTGCCAGCAGGCCAGGGGGCGCCGGGTCCCATGAGCAGTTCTTC.

V and J are TRBV18 and TRBJ1-1, with D perhaps TRBD1 (5 bases). The CDR3 runs 13 residues. Trimming cost V 3 bases and J 6 bases, with 11 bases left between them. Germline values: CDR1 KGHSH, CDR2 LQKENI. The CDR3 bases are TGTGCCAGCTCACCGGTCCGGGGGGCTGAAGCTTTCTTT. Protein: CASSPVRGAEAFF.

The gene calls are TRBV28 and TRBJ1-4; D not resolved. This CDR3 has 12 amino acids. Trimming shortened V by 8 bases and J by 5 bases, and 9 bases separated the two germline ends. The V gene's germline CDR1 is MDHEN and CDR2 SYDVKM. The CDR3 region is CASGPVNEKLFF. In nucleotides, the CDR3 is TGTGCCAGCGGGCCGGTGAATGAAAAACTGTTTTTT.

Concerning this clone itself: Other DNA sequences of this sample code for an identical CDR3. The genes are TRBV27 and TRBJ1-2; possibly TRBD1 for D (5 bases). The germline V gene has CDR1 MNHEY and CDR2 SMNVEV (reference sequence). V lost 3 bases to trimming and J lost 3 bases, with 8 bases between them. The CDR3 consists of 13 residues. Here the CDR3 reads CASSFAGDYGYTF. Written as DNA, the CDR3 is TGTGCCAGCAGTTTTGCGGGGGACTATGGCTACACCTTC.

This chain connects TRBV3-1 (or the pseudogene TRBV3-2) to TRBJ1-2; possible D gene TRBD1, 6 bases. V lost 1 base, J lost 8 bases, and 11 bases lay in between. The CDR3 is made up of 13 amino acids. In germline, CDR1 is LGHDT, CDR2 YNNKEL (reference sequence). The CDR3 coding sequence is TGTGCCAGCAGCCAAGCCAGGGGTAGCGGCTACACCTTC. This gives the protein CASSQARGSGYTF.

This chain uses TRBV6-5 with TRBJ1-5; 7 positions agree with TRBD1. With 5 bases clipped from V and 6 bases from J, the junction kept 10 bases outside the gene matches. The length of the CDR3 is 15 residues. Germline V gives CDR1 MNHEY, CDR2 SVGAGI. Here the CDR3 reads CASSRRQGVGQPQHF. CDR3 nucleotides: TGTGCCAGCAGTCGACGACAGGGAGTGGGTCAGCCCCAGCATTTT.

The chain uses TRBV7-2 and TRBJ1-2; TRBD1 matches at 11 bases. With 4 bases clipped from V and 8 bases from J, the junction kept 3 bases outside the gene matches. Germline V gene lookup returns CDR1 SGHTA and CDR2 FQGNSA. The CDR3 consists of 13 residues. CDR3 in amino acids: CASSWTGGLGYTF. For the CDR3, the DNA is TGTGCCAGCAGCTGGACAGGGGGCCTAGGCTACACCTTC.

V and J are TRBV6-5 and TRBJ1-1, with D unresolved. This CDR3 is 13 amino acids long. Trimming took 6 bases from V and 3 from J, leaving 11 bases between them. In germline, CDR1 is MNHEY, CDR2 SVGAGI. The CDR3 coding sequence is TGTGCCAGCAGACAAGACACATACACTGAAGCTTTCTTT. Protein: CASRQDTYTEAFF.

In this sample, this clone turned up a few times. The chain combines TRBV4-1 with TRBJ1-5; possibly TRBD1 for D (5 bases). The CDR3 has 16 amino acids. Germline V gene sequence: CDR1 MGHRA, CDR2 YSYEKL. V was shortened by 3 bases and J by 0 bases, with 12 bases between the two germline ends. Here the CDR3 reads CASSHLSGISNQPQHF. The CDR3 DNA sequence: TGCGCCAGCAGCCATCTCTCAGGGATTAGCAATCAGCCCCAGCATTTT.

The J gene is TRBJ2-7, the V gene TRBV30, with D possibly TRBD2 on 6 matching bases. Per germline, CDR1 GTSNPN and CDR2 SVGIG (reference sequence). Trimming took 3 bases from V and 3 from J, leaving 15 bases between them. CDR3 size: 14 residues. CDR3: CAWRVGGSHYEQYF. CDR3 DNA: TGTGCCTGGAGGGTAGGAGGGAGCCACTACGAGCAGTACTTC. Combining the CDR3 with reference TRBV30 and TRBJ2-7 gives the whole variable domain SQTIHQWPATLVQPVGSPLSLECTVEGTSNPNLYWYRQAAGRGLQLLFYSVGIGQISSEVPQNLSASRPQDRQFILSSKKLLLSDSGFYLCAWRVGGSHYEQYFGPGTRLTVT.

This clone was observed a single time. The chain has TRBV23-1 and TRBJ1-5; 10 bases match TRBD1. TRBV23-1 has ORF status, its function being uncertain. The CDR3 has 17 residues. The V segment lost 0 bases and the J segment 5 bases; nucleotides outside the gene matches: 7. The CDR3 sequence is CASSQSFATGGYQPQHF. Written as DNA, the CDR3 is TGCGCCAGCAGTCAATCTTTTGCGACAGGGGGCTATCAGCCCCAGCATTTT.

This rearrangement joins TRBV12-3 or TRBV12-4 to TRBJ1-1; no clear D gene. V was pared by 6 bases and J by 1 base, with 3 bases between. This CDR3 spans 11 amino acids. The CDR3 spells CASRRNTEAFF. The DNA for the CDR3 is TGTGCCAGCAGGAGGAACACTGAAGCTTTCTTT.

The chain joins TRBV19 to TRBJ1-2; possibly TRBD1 for D (5 bases). Looked up from germline, CDR1 is LNHDA and CDR2 is SQIVND (reference sequence). Deletions cut 3 bases from V and 7 bases from J, with 12 bases between. CDR3 length: 13 amino acids. CDR3 in DNA: TGTGCCAGTAGTATCTCAGGGTACCCTGGCTACACCTTC. This codes for CASSISGYPGYTF.

In nucleotides, the CDR3 is TGTGCCAGCTCCTCTTGGGACTCGATCAAGCCCCAGCATTTT. It translates to CASSSWDSIKPQHF. The rearrangement joins TRBV2 to TRBJ1-5; D is possibly TRBD1 (5 bases). With 8 bases removed from V and 8 bases from J, the gap between germline ends came to 19 bases. Germline CDR1 is SNHLY and CDR2 is FYNNEI. This CDR3 is 14 amino acids long.